The next 24 T cell receptor beta chains were all read from a single sample in a study of blood T cell repertoires in COVID-19. Sequencing was performed with immunoSEQ multiplex PCR; in TCRdb, only in-frame clones are kept and a portion is missing. The sample contains approximately 230,000 clones, under 90% of which appear only once. Sequenced material: PBMCs or T cells enriched from blood (not recorded which). The origin of the receptors is a man aged 35 to 55 who had recovered from COVID-19.

The chain couples TRBV29-1 to TRBJ2-7; 8 positions agree with TRBD1. The CDR3 loop spans 13 amino acids. V trimming: 6 bases; J trimming: 4 bases; junction bases outside the gene matches: 8. Germline V gives CDR1 SQVTM, CDR2 ANQGSEA. CDR3 residues: CSVGRDRKYEQYF. CDR3 DNA sequence: TGCAGCGTCGGAAGGGACAGGAAGTACGAGCAGTACTTC.

This chain links TRBV7-2 with TRBJ2-7, with TRBD2 matching 8 bases. V lost 5 bases to trimming and J lost 6 bases; unmatched junction nucleotides: 12. CDR1 is SGHTA and CDR2 is FQGNSA in the germline V gene. The CDR3 has 15 amino acids. For the CDR3, the DNA is TGTGCCAGCAGCCCCGAAGCGGGAGCATGGGGCGAGCAGTACTTC. Encoded protein: CASSPEAGAWGEQYF. The full variable domain, with the rest looked up from reference TRBV7-2 and TRBJ2-7, is GAGVSQSPSNKVTEKGKDVELRCDPISGHTALYWYRQSLGQGLEFLIYFQGNSAPDKSGLPSDRFSAERTGGSVSTLTIQRTQQEDSAVYLCASSPEAGAWGEQYFGPGTRLTVT.

The chain has TRBV11-2 and TRBJ2-3; 12 nucleotides match TRBD2. Germline V CDR1 and CDR2: SGHAT, FQNNGV. The CDR3 has 19 residues. The V gene end was trimmed by 4 bases and the J gene end by 6 bases; junction bases not matched to a gene: 17. DNA of the CDR3: TGTGCCAGCAGCTCAGGGACTGGAACGGGACTAGCGGGCGTCGATACGCAGTATTTT. Translation gives CASSSGTGTGLAGVDTQYF.

This clone is a singleton in its sample. This chain joins TRBV7-3 and TRBJ2-7; TRBD2 is a possible D gene (6 bases). The germline CDR1 and CDR2 sequences are SGHTA and FQGTGA. This CDR3 is built from 15 residues. V lost 2 bases to trimming and J lost 3 bases, with 14 bases between them. CDR3 nucleotides: TGTGCCAGCAGCTTAGCCGGGGGTACTGGCTACGAGCAGTACTTC. Translation gives CASSLAGGTGYEQYF.

This sequence joins TRBV19 and TRBJ2-5, with TRBD2 matching over 8 bases. CDR1 and CDR2 from the germline V gene are LNHDA and SQIVND (reference sequence). This CDR3 has 15 amino acids. The J segment lost 4 bases and the V segment lost 3 bases, leaving 7 bases of the junction unmatched. The CDR3 loop is CASSIGGGLGETQYF. Written as DNA, the CDR3 is TGTGCCAGTAGTATCGGTGGGGGACTAGGAGAGACCCAGTACTTC.

DNA for the CDR3: TGCGCCAGCAGCCGACAGGGGTCAAGCCGGAACACTGAAGCTTTCTTT. It yields the protein CASSRQGSSRNTEAFF. The rearrangement uses TRBV5-1 and TRBJ1-1, with 8 bases matching TRBD1. The CDR3 runs to 16 residues. V was clipped by 4 bases and J by 1 base; unmatched bases: 9. Germline assignment: CDR1 SGHRS and CDR2 YFSETQ.

The chain couples TRBV7-2 to TRBJ2-6; D gene uncertain. This CDR3 spans 14 amino acids. Trimming removed 7 bases at V and 1 base at J, with 8 bases between. Per the germline V gene, CDR1 is SGHTA and CDR2 is FQGNSA. The CDR3 spells CASKLPSGANVLTF. The CDR3 coding sequence is TGTGCCAGCAAACTCCCGTCTGGGGCCAACGTCCTGACTTTC.

The V call is TRBV25-1, the J call TRBJ1-4; tentative D call: TRBD1 (5 bases). Germline V lookup: CDR1 MGHDK, CDR2 SYGVNS. V lost 5 bases, J lost 8 bases, and 12 bases lay in between. The CDR3 covers 13 residues. CDR3 in DNA: TGTGCCAGCAGTCCAGGGCTAGGAGAAAAACTGTTTTTT. This codes for CASSPGLGEKLFF.

Regarding this clone: The sample carries other DNA sequences with the same CDR3. The chain couples TRBV27 to TRBJ1-1; possibly TRBD1 for D (6 bases). In germline, CDR1 is MNHEY, CDR2 SMNVEV (reference sequence). This CDR3 comprises 14 residues. Trimming pared 1 base from V and 1 base from J, leaving 7 bases between. CDR3 loop: CASSLLTGNTEAFF. In nucleotides, the CDR3 is TGTGCCAGCAGTTTATTGACAGGGAACACTGAAGCTTTCTTT.

This chain links TRBV7-6 with TRBJ2-7, with 11 bases that match TRBD2. From germline, CDR1 is SGHVS and CDR2 FNYEAQ. The length of the CDR3 is 15 residues. V was clipped by 4 bases and J by 3 bases; unmatched bases: 5. The CDR3 reads CASSSPGTSGYEQYF. The CDR3 region has the DNA TGTGCCAGCAGCTCCCCCGGGACTAGCGGCTACGAGCAGTACTTC.

The gene calls are TRBV19 and TRBJ1-6; 9 bases line up with TRBD1. The CDR3 length is 14 residues. V was pared by 9 bases and J by 10 bases, with 10 bases of the junction left unmatched. Per germline, CDR1 LNHDA and CDR2 SQIVND (reference sequence). The CDR3 loop is CASTDRGILSPLHF. CDR3 nucleotide sequence: TGTGCCAGCACCGACAGGGGGATTTTGTCACCCCTCCACTTT.

This chain connects TRBV19 to TRBJ2-3, with 8 bases fitting TRBD2. Trimming removed 7 bases from V and 14 bases from J; junction bases left unmatched: 14. This CDR3 region has 13 residues. Germline V gene data show CDR1 as LNHDA and CDR2 as SQIVND (reference sequence). CDR3 region: CASKQREWVRVYF. Written as DNA, the CDR3 is TGTGCCAGTAAGCAGCGGGAGTGGGTTCGTGTGTATTTT.

A single count supports this clone. CDR3 in DNA: TGCGCCAGCGGAGGTACAGGGGGTCCTCAAGAGACCCAGTACTTC. This encodes CASGGTGGPQETQYF. V gene TRBV5-1 combines with J gene TRBJ2-5; TRBD1 agrees at 8 bases. The CDR3 contains 15 residues. CDR1 is SGHRS, CDR2 YFSETQ, per germline. The V and J ends lost 7 bases and 2 bases, in that order; junction bases with no gene match: 10.

CDR3 in amino acids: CASSSGLYNEQFF. Written as DNA, the CDR3 is TGTGCCAGCAGCTCGGGACTTTACAATGAGCAGTTCTTC. The rearrangement joins TRBV14 to TRBJ2-1; perhaps TRBD2 as D (6 bases). The CDR3 runs to 13 residues. CDR1 is SGHDN, CDR2 FVKESK, per germline. With 5 bases removed from V and 4 bases from J, the gap between germline ends came to 9 bases.

This sequence joins TRBV30 and TRBJ2-3; no clear D gene. Per germline, CDR1 GTSNPN and CDR2 SVGIG (reference sequence). The CDR3 spans 12 residues. Trimming left V 2 bases short and J 4 bases short, with 7 bases between. Written as DNA, the CDR3 is TGTGCCTGGAGTACCTACGCAGATACGCAGTATTTT. It is translated as CAWSTYADTQYF.

A single count supports this clone. The rearrangement joins TRBV10-3 to TRBJ2-5; D gene ambiguous. V lost 2 bases and J lost 1, with 8 bases in between. Germline V gene sequence: CDR1 ENHRY, CDR2 SYGVKD. The CDR3 runs 14 residues. This chain's CDR3 is CAISEPTPQETQYF. CDR3 coding DNA: TGTGCCATCAGTGAGCCAACTCCCCAAGAGACCCAGTACTTC.

This chain joins TRBV2 and TRBJ1-2; D is unclear. The germline V and J ends were trimmed by 2 bases and 4 bases, with 14 bases remaining between them. This CDR3 spans 15 amino acids. Germline values: CDR1 SNHLY, CDR2 FYNNEI. CDR3: CASSELRRAGYGYTF. DNA of the CDR3: TGTGCCAGCAGTGAACTGAGGAGGGCGGGCTATGGCTACACCTTC.

This clone has more than one count but fewer than ten. V and J are TRBV28 and TRBJ1-4; D call uncertain. Germline assignment: CDR1 MDHEN and CDR2 SYDVKM. The length of the CDR3 is 12 residues. V gave up 5 bases and J gave up 5 bases, with 6 bases separating them. The CDR3 protein is CASSNRNEKLFF. CDR3 in DNA: TGTGCCAGCAGTAACAGAAATGAAAAACTGTTTTTT.

This clone was counted many times. The chain combines TRBV7-2 with TRBJ2-2, with a weak D call TRBD2 (6 bases). The CDR3 extends over 15 amino acids. Germline values: CDR1 SGHTA, CDR2 FQGNSA. V was shortened by 0 bases and J by 7 bases, with 12 bases between the two germline ends. The CDR3 region is CASSLALGGRGELFF. The CDR3 DNA reads TGTGCCAGCAGCTTAGCCCTGGGGGGACGCGGGGAGCTGTTTTTT.

J is TRBJ1-1 and V is TRBV2; the D is unclear. The germline CDR1 and CDR2 sequences are SNHLY and FYNNEI. The ends were cut back, 6 bases at V and 4 bases at J, with 12 bases in the middle. This CDR3 has 13 amino acids. CDR3 in DNA: TGTGCCAGCAGCGAGAGGGAAGTCACTGAAGCTTTCTTT. It is translated as CASSEREVTEAFF.

J is TRBJ2-1 and V is TRBV11-3, with TRBD2 matching 14 bases. The germline gives CDR1 SGHNT, CDR2 YENEEA. J gave up 6 bases and V 5 bases, and 12 bases lay outside the gene matches. CDR3 size: 18 residues. For the CDR3, the DNA is TGTGCCAGCAGCGCTGAGGCGACTAGCGGGGGGGCCCTCAATGAGCAGTTCTTC. This encodes CASSAEATSGGALNEQFF.

The rearrangement links TRBV23-1 to TRBJ1-2, with TRBD1 matching over 10 bases. TRBV23-1 is annotated as an ORF whose role is uncertain. This CDR3 is built from 15 residues. The V segment lost 6 bases and the J segment 1 base; nucleotides outside the gene matches: 5. The DNA for the CDR3 is TGCGCCAGCAGACGACGGGACAGGGGTAACTATGGCTACACCTTC. Translating gives CASRRRDRGNYGYTF.

The chain joins TRBV28 to TRBJ1-5; D remains ambiguous. Trimming left V 6 bases short and J 7 bases short, with 7 bases between. This CDR3 comprises 11 residues. Germline-derived CDR1 and CDR2 are MDHEN and SYDVKM. This CDR3 is CASRHQQPQHF. CDR3 bases: TGTGCCAGCAGACACCAACAGCCCCAGCATTTT. Full variable domain (outside the CDR3, taken from reference TRBV28 and TRBJ1-5): DVKVTQSSRYLVKRTGEKVFLECVQDMDHENMFWYRQDPGLGLRLIYFSYDVKMKEKGDIPEGYSVSREKKERFSLILESASTNQTSMYLCASRHQQPQHFGDGTRLSIL.

J is TRBJ1-4 and V is TRBV5-1; 8 nucleotides line up with TRBD1. This CDR3 has 18 residues. Trimming cost V 0 bases and J 4 bases; bases outside gene matches: 11. CDR1 is SGHRS, CDR2 YFSETQ, per germline. The CDR3 sequence is CASSLGTGTGGYNEKLFF. In DNA, the CDR3 is TGCGCCAGCAGCTTGGGAACCGGGACAGGCGGATATAATGAAAAACTGTTTTTT.